This T cell receptor beta chain was obtained from a study of shared T cell receptors in the human thymus. With 0 bases removed from V and 8 bases from J, the gap between germline ends came to 19 bases. The germline gives CDR1 SGHTA, CDR2 FQGNSA. The CDR3 sequence is 16 residues long. The method was immunoSEQ multiplex PCR; TCRdb's version includes in-frame clones alone and lacks a portion of them. The sample includes approximately 730,000 clones, 70% to 90% of them seen just once. These same data were also listed under a study on human thymus T cells. In that study: Healthy Finnish infants undergoing corrective surgery for congenital heart defects were used as donors. Resections were taken during corrective heart surgery, and the thymus tissue came from these. Across thymic and blood repertoires, the usage of V and J genes appeared to be biased. As related research reported, thymic repertoires overlapped highly among unrelated individuals.

The rearrangement uses TRBV7-2 and TRBJ1-1, with a tentative D call TRBD1 (5 bases). The sample taken for sequencing was thymocytes. The clonotype was recovered from a girl less than two years old with a congenital heart defect. DNA for the CDR3: TGTGCCAGCAGCTTAGCCTGCGGCAGGGAAGTCGCAGAAGCTTTCTTT. Its translation: CASSLACGREVAEAFF.